These 22 T cell receptor beta chains were sequenced from one sample in a study of neoadjuvant anti-PD-1 for oral cavity cancer. Time point reported: after neoadjuvant nivolumab, at surgical resection. Generated by immunoSEQ multiplex PCR, the TCRdb table keeps only in-frame clones and is missing some. In the table there are around 14,000 clones, around 74% of which are singletons. The input for sequencing was PBMCs, taken after nivolumab (anti-PD-1) treatment. These receptors all stem from a person aged 35-79 years with oral cavity squamous cell carcinoma.

The V call is TRBV30, the J call TRBJ2-7; 14 bases align to TRBD2. Looked up from germline, CDR1 is GTSNPN and CDR2 is SVGIG (reference sequence). The CDR3 is 16 amino acids. J was trimmed by 3 bases and V by 2 bases; bases with no gene match: 6. The CDR3 DNA sequence: TGTGCCTGGAGTATCCGGACTAGCGGGGGGCACTACGAGCAGTACTTC. Protein product: CAWSIRTSGGHYEQYF. Filled out from reference TRBV30 and TRBJ2-7, the complete variable domain reads SQTIHQWPATLVQPVGSPLSLECTVEGTSNPNLYWYRQAAGRGLQLLFYSVGIGQISSEVPQNLSASRPQDRQFILSSKKLLLSDSGFYLCAWSIRTSGGHYEQYFGPGTRLTVT.

The chain has TRBV7-8 and TRBJ1-5; D remains unclear. Trimming shortened V by 1 base and J by 3 bases, and 4 bases separated the two germline ends. CDR3 length: 13 amino acids. The germline V gene has CDR1 SGHVS and CDR2 FQNEAQ. The CDR3 reads CASSLGHNQPQHF. DNA for the CDR3: TGTGCCAGCAGCTTAGGACACAATCAGCCCCAGCATTTT.

The chain carries TRBV7-9 and TRBJ2-4, with 8 bases matching TRBD2. The CDR3 contains 18 residues. Germline values: CDR1 SEHNR, CDR2 FQNEAQ (reference sequence). V dropped 3 bases and J dropped 0; count of bases not matched to a gene: 10. CDR3 residues: CASSLIAGWGLAKNIQYF. CDR3 DNA: TGTGCCAGCAGCTTGATAGCGGGATGGGGGCTAGCCAAAAACATTCAGTACTTC.

V gene TRBV2 combines with J gene TRBJ1-1; D ambiguous. This CDR3 spans 11 amino acids. Germline values: CDR1 SNHLY, CDR2 FYNNEI. The V and J ends lost 6 bases and 5 bases respectively, with 7 bases between them. The CDR3 here is CASRQQTEAFF. The CDR3 coding sequence is TGTGCCAGCAGACAACAAACTGAAGCTTTCTTT. Full variable domain (rest looked up from reference TRBV2 and TRBJ1-1): EPEVTQTPSHQVTQMGQEVILRCVPISNHLYFYWYRQILGQKVEFLVSFYNNEISEKSEIFDDQFSVERPDGSNFTLKIRSTKLEDSAMYFCASRQQTEAFFGQGTRLTVV.

The rearrangement uses TRBV7-2 and TRBJ1-3; 8 bases are shared with TRBD1. The V segment lost 5 bases and the J segment 1 base; nucleotides outside the gene matches: 4. The CDR3 runs to 15 residues. Germline CDR1 SGHTA, CDR2 FQGNSA. CDR3 nucleotides: TGTGCCAGCAGCCTGGACAGGGTATCTGGAAACACCATATATTTT. Amino acids: CASSLDRVSGNTIYF.

The J gene is TRBJ1-5, the V gene TRBV19; no clear D gene. Germline lookup yields CDR1 LNHDA and CDR2 SQIVND (reference sequence). The germline V and J ends were trimmed by 9 bases and 0 bases, with 9 bases remaining between them. The CDR3 has 13 residues. The CDR3 region has the DNA TGTGCCAGCGAACCTGGTAGCAATCAGCCCCAGCATTTT. It yields the protein CASEPGSNQPQHF.

V gene TRBV5-6 combines with J gene TRBJ2-3; a weak D match, TRBD1 (6 bases). The CDR3 runs to 15 residues. Trimming stripped 2 bases from V and 2 bases from J, with 12 bases between. Germline V gene lookup returns CDR1 SGHDT and CDR2 YYEEEE. CDR3 in DNA: TGTGCCAGCAGCTTCGGTGGGGGCCCCACAGATACGCAGTATTTT. Translation gives CASSFGGGPTDTQYF.

V is TRBV2 and J is TRBJ2-5; maybe TRBD2 (7 bases). V was shortened by 6 bases and J by 4 bases, with 27 bases between the two germline ends. CDR3 length equals 18 residues. Germline-derived CDR1 and CDR2 are SNHLY and FYNNEI. This CDR3 is CASRYYLGRGTTRETQYF. Here the CDR3 DNA reads TGTGCCAGCAGATACTATCTGGGGAGGGGGACGACCCGAGAGACCCAGTACTTC. Full variable domain (rest looked up from reference TRBV2 and TRBJ2-5): EPEVTQTPSHQVTQMGQEVILRCVPISNHLYFYWYRQILGQKVEFLVSFYNNEISEKSEIFDDQFSVERPDGSNFTLKIRSTKLEDSAMYFCASRYYLGRGTTRETQYFGPGTRLLVL.

V is TRBV23-1 and J is TRBJ1-2; D may be TRBD1 (6 bases). TRBV23-1 qualifies as an ORF whose function is uncertain. V lost 4 bases, J lost 8 bases, and 14 bases lay in between. The CDR3 covers 13 residues. The CDR3: CASSPSGAGGYTF. In DNA, the CDR3 is TGCGCCAGCAGTCCCTCAGGGGCAGGAGGCTACACCTTC.

This clone came up a few times. CDR3 loop: CASSLRGLGGKLFF. In DNA, the CDR3 is TGTGCCAGCAGCCTCAGGGGCCTCGGGGGGAAACTGTTTTTT. The chain has TRBV14 and TRBJ1-4, with D possibly matching TRBD1 (6 bases). CDR1 and CDR2 from the germline V gene are SGHDN and FVKESK. The CDR3 has 14 amino acids. With 4 bases removed from V and 11 bases from J, the gap between germline ends came to 17 bases.

V usage is TRBV9 and J usage is TRBJ2-5; 10 positions match TRBD2. CDR1 SGDLS and CDR2 YYNGEE come from the germline V gene. The CDR3 sequence is 16 residues long. Germline trimming cut 3 bases from V and 7 bases from J; bases unmatched to any gene: 12. As DNA, the CDR3 is TGTGCCAGCAGCGCGGGACTAGCGCTCACTCCGCGGACCCAGTACTTC. Its protein product is CASSAGLALTPRTQYF.

This clone was picked up a small number of times. The chain is built from TRBV19 and TRBJ2-7; D unresolved. Germline values: CDR1 LNHDA, CDR2 SQIVND (reference sequence). The ends were cut back, 6 bases at V and 1 base at J, with 7 bases in the middle. There are 12 residues in the CDR3. The CDR3 sequence: CASRGQSYEQYF. The CDR3 nucleotides read TGTGCCAGTAGAGGTCAGTCCTACGAGCAGTACTTC.

J is TRBJ2-4 and V is TRBV7-3, with D hard to call. CDR1 and CDR2 (germline): SGHTA, FQGTGA. CDR3 length: 17 residues. Trimming shortened V by 4 bases and J by 7 bases, and 23 bases separated the two germline ends. The CDR3 is CASSSPLRAQGPNIQYF. The CDR3 bases are TGTGCCAGCAGCTCCCCGCTCCGGGCCCAAGGGCCCAACATTCAGTACTTC.

This rearrangement joins TRBV7-2 to TRBJ2-3; 8 bases align to TRBD2. Germline CDR1 reads SGHTA; CDR2 reads FQGNSA. J was trimmed by 0 bases and V by 5 bases; bases with no gene match: 4. This CDR3 is 15 amino acids long. CDR3 region: CASSLRLASTDTQYF. The CDR3 region has the DNA TGTGCCAGCAGCCTAAGACTAGCGAGCACAGATACGCAGTATTTT. Together with reference TRBV7-2 and TRBJ2-3, the CDR3 gives the full variable domain: GAGVSQSPSNKVTEKGKDVELRCDPISGHTALYWYRQSLGQGLEFLIYFQGNSAPDKSGLPSDRFSAERTGGSVSTLTIQRTQQEDSAVYLCASSLRLASTDTQYFGPGTRLTVL.

V and J are TRBV6-5 and TRBJ1-3; a possible D gene is TRBD1 (5 bases). The germline CDR1 and CDR2 sequences are MNHEY and SVGAGI. The length of the CDR3 is 14 residues. Trimming stripped 2 bases from V and 3 bases from J, with 8 bases between. The CDR3 spells CASSYAGVGNTIYF. The CDR3 DNA follows: TGTGCCAGCAGTTACGCGGGGGTTGGAAACACCATATATTTT.

V and J are TRBV11-3 and TRBJ2-3; D may match TRBD1 or TRBD2 (5 bases each). From germline, CDR1 is SGHNT and CDR2 YENEEA. This CDR3 spans 15 amino acids. V lost 1 base to trimming and J lost 1 base, with 9 bases between them. This CDR3 reads CASSLGGRGTDTQYF. DNA of the CDR3: TGTGCCAGCAGCTTAGGGGGGAGAGGCACAGATACGCAGTATTTT. The full variable domain, rest sourced from reference TRBV11-3 and TRBJ2-3, is EAGVVQSPRYKIIEKKQPVAFWCNPISGHNTLYWYLQNLGQGPELLIRYENEEAVDDSQLPKDRFSAERLKGVDSTLKIQPAELGDSAVYLCASSLGGRGTDTQYFGPGTRLTVL.

The chain recombines TRBV6-1 with TRBJ1-2; D is uncertain. Germline assignment: CDR1 MNHNS and CDR2 SASEGT. V was shortened by 6 bases and J by 0 bases, with 8 bases between the two germline ends. CDR3 length: 13 amino acids. CDR3: CASRSPTNYGYTF. The CDR3 DNA follows: TGTGCCAGCAGGTCGCCAACTAACTATGGCTACACCTTC.

The chain joins TRBV2 to TRBJ1-5; tentatively, D is TRBD1 (5 bases). Per germline, CDR1 SNHLY and CDR2 FYNNEI. The CDR3 totals 14 residues. The V and J ends lost 10 bases and 0 bases respectively, with 13 bases between them. The CDR3 protein is CATQDTDSNQPQHF. CDR3 sequence (DNA): TGTGCCACACAGGACACGGATAGCAATCAGCCCCAGCATTTT.

The chain combines TRBV5-1 with TRBJ2-5; D may be TRBD1 (6 bases). The germline V and J ends were trimmed by 0 bases and 1 base, with 13 bases remaining between them. This CDR3 has 16 amino acids. Germline CDR1 and CDR2: SGHRS and YFSETQ. CDR3 in amino acids: CASSLATWGLQETQYF. CDR3 nucleotide sequence: TGCGCCAGCAGCTTGGCCACCTGGGGGCTCCAAGAGACCCAGTACTTC.

The chain couples TRBV7-9 to TRBJ2-2; possible D gene TRBD1, 6 bases. Germline CDR1 and CDR2: SEHNR and FQNEAQ (reference sequence). The CDR3 has 14 residues. Between the trimmed V and J ends, which lost 5 bases and 8 bases, there was a span of 15 bases. CDR3 in amino acids: CASSPHTDRGELFF. CDR3 nucleotides: TGTGCCAGCAGCCCACACACGGACAGAGGGGAGCTGTTTTTT.

The chain employs TRBV6-5 and TRBJ1-3, with D tentatively TRBD1 (6 bases). Germline assignment: CDR1 MNHEY and CDR2 SVGAGI. Deletions cut 5 bases from V and 0 bases from J, with 11 bases between. The CDR3 is 15 residues long. The CDR3 protein is CASSAGQSSGNTIYF. CDR3 in DNA: TGTGCCAGCAGTGCCGGACAGAGCTCTGGAAACACCATATATTTT.

CDR3 residues: CASSLLRLARDYNEQFF. CDR3 DNA: TGTGCCAGCAGCTTATTAAGACTAGCGAGGGACTACAATGAGCAGTTCTTC. V and J are TRBV7-9 and TRBJ2-1; 8 nucleotides agree with TRBD2. Trimming removed 2 bases from V and 3 bases from J; junction bases left unmatched: 9. Germline lookup yields CDR1 SEHNR and CDR2 FQNEAQ (reference sequence). The CDR3 is 17 residues long.